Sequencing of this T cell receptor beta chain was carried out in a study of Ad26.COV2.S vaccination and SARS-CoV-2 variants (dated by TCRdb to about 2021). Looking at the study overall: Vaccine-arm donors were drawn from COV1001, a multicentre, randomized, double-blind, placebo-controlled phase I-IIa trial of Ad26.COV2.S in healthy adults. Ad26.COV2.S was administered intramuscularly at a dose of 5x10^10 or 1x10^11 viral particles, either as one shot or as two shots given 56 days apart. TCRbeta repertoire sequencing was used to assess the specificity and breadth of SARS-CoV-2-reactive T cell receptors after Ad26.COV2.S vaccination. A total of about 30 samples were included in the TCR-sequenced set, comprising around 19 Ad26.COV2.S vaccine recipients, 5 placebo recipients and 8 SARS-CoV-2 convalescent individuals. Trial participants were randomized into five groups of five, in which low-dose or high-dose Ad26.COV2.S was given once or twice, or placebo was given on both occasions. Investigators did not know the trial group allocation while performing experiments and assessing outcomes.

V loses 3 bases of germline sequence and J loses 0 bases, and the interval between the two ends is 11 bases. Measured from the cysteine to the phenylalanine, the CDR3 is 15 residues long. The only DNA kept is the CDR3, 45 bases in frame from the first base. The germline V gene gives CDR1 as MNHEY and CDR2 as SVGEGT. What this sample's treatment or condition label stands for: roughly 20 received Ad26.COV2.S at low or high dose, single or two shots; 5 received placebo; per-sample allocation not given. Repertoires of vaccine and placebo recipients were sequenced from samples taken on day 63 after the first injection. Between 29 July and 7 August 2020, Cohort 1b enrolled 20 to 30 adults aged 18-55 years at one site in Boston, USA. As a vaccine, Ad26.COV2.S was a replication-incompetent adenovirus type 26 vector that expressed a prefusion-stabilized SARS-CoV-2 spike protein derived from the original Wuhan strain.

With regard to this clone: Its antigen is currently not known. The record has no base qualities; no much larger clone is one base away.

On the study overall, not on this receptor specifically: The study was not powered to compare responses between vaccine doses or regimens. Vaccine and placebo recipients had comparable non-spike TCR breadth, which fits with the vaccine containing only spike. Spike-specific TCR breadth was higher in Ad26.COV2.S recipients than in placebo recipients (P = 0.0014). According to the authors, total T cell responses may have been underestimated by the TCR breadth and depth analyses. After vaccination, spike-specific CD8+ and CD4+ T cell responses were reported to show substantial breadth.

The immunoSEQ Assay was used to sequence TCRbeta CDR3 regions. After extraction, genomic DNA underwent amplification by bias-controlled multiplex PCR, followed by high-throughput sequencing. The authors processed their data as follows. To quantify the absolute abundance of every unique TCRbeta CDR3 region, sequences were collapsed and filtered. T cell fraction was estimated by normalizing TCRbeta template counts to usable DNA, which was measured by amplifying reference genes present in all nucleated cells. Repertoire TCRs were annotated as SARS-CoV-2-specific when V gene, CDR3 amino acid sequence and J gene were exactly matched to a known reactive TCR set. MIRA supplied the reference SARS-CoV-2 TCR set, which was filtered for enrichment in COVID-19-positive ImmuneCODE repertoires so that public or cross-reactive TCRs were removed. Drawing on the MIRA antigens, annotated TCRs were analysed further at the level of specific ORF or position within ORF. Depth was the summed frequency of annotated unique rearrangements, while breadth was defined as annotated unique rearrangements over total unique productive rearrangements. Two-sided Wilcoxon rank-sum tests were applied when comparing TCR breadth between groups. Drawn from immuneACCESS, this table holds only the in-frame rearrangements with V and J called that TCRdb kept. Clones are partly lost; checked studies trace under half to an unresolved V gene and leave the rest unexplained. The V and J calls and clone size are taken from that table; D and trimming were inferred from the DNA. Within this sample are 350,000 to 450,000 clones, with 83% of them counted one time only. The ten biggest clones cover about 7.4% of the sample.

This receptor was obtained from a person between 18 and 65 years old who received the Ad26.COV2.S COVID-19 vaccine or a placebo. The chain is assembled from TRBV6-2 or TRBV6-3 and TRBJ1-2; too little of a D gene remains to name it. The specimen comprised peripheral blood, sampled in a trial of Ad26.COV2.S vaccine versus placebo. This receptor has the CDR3 CASSYLQASNYGYTF. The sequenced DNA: TGTGCCAGCAGTTATTTGCAGGCCTCTAACTATGGCTACACCTTC.